This entry lists 2 T cell receptor delta chains sequenced from one sample in a study of Vδ1+ human thymocytes. General study results and limits: Thymic TRG and TRD repertoires appeared highly polyclonal.

Sequences come from RNA converted to cDNA by reverse transcription. Pooled V-gene forward primers with one constant-region reverse primer generated the CDR3 amplicons by multiplex PCR. TCRdb redid the clone calls on the multiplex PCR reads with CATT. This sample yields 45,000 to 60,000 delta-chain clones, of which about a sixth are seen a single time; 0.5% to 0.55% belongs to the top ten. No antigens are known for them. Sequenced: Vdelta1+ gamma-delta thymocytes from the thymus. The subset here: FACS-sorted CD3+ TCRalphabeta- TCRVdelta1+ TCRVdelta2- thymocytes. The receptors here all came from a boy under three years old who had congenital heart surgery.

This chain links TRDV1 with TRDJ1; TRDD3 matches 7 bases. Germline V gene data show CDR1 as TSWWSYY and CDR2 as QGS. V lost 4 bases and J lost 1; bases outside the gene matches: 27. This CDR3 region has 22 residues. CDR3 in amino acids: CALGVLGDPYWDTDKSTDKLIF. CDR3 in DNA: TGTGCTCTTGGGGTCCTCGGAGATCCATATTGGGATACCGATAAAAGCACCGATAAACTCATCTTT.

Points on this clone: One junction end disagrees with the germline gene, perhaps due to a read error. J is TRDJ1 and V is TRDV1; 13 bases map to TRDD3. The CDR3 loop spans 23 amino acids. Germline V CDR1 and CDR2: TSWWSYY, QGS. CDR3 amino acids: CALGEVLPSLLGDTVRGTDKLIF. Written as DNA, the CDR3 is TGCGCTCTTGGGGAAGTTCTTCCATCCTTACTGGGGGATACGGTCAGGGGCACCGATAAACTCATCTTT.